These 32 T cell receptor beta chains share one sample of origin, sequenced in a study of T cells after yellow fever vaccination (dated by TCRdb to between 2018 and 2020). This specimen's treatment or condition label, interpreted: live attenuated yellow fever vaccine strain. The method behind the library was 5' RACE. Sequencer: Illumina HiSeq 2500. TCRdb redid the processing of the public reads, applying fastp at Q25 and MiXCR, and retained in-frame beta chains. Rows with one shared CDR3 protein collapse into an entry with the most common genes and DNA. A total of nearly 550,000 distinct CDR3 sequences appear in this sample, roughly a fifth of them only once. The leading ten clones occupy 13% to 15% of the sample. The sample consisted of PBMCs, taken 15 days after the yellow fever booster vaccination. The origin of the receptors is a man under 40 who received the YFV17D yellow fever vaccine.

This clonotype was seen a handful of times. This chain connects TRBV20-1 to TRBJ2-5; D may be TRBD2 (5 bases). The CDR3 consists of 12 residues. CDR1 and CDR2 from the germline V gene are DFQATT and SNEGSKA (reference sequence). V was clipped by 2 bases and J by 5 bases, with 9 bases between them. Here the CDR3 reads CSARTRGETQYF. The CDR3 region has the DNA TGCAGTGCTAGAACTAGAGGGGAGACCCAGTACTTC.

This clonotype has just a few counts. This chain uses TRBV6-1 with TRBJ2-3, with 7 bases aligning to TRBD1. Germline V gene data show CDR1 as MNHNS and CDR2 as SASEGT. V was clipped by 6 bases and J by 1 base; unmatched bases: 7. There are 15 residues in the CDR3. The CDR3 sequence is CASSNRGMGTDTQYF. CDR3 bases: TGTGCCAGCAGCAACAGGGGTATGGGCACAGATACGCAGTATTTT.

The chain recombines TRBV5-1 with TRBJ2-7; no clear D gene. The CDR3 loop spans 14 amino acids. The germline V gene encodes CDR1 SGHRS and CDR2 YFSETQ. The ends were cut back, 1 base at V and 6 bases at J, with 14 bases in the middle. CDR3 amino acids: CASSLSSGISEQYF. In nucleotides, the CDR3 is TGCGCCAGCAGCTTGTCATCAGGTATTTCCGAGCAGTACTTC.

The chain couples TRBV19 to TRBJ2-7; 11 bases line up with TRBD1. In germline, CDR1 is LNHDA, CDR2 SQIVND (reference sequence). The CDR3 consists of 16 residues. V lost 5 bases, J lost 4 bases, and 10 bases stayed unmatched. CDR3 bases: TGTGCCAGTAGTCTTCCGAGGACAGGGGGCCGTTACGAGCAGTACTTC. Encoded protein: CASSLPRTGGRYEQYF.

V usage is TRBV20-1 and J usage is TRBJ2-5; no definite D call. The V end lost 5 bases, the J end lost 5 bases, and 12 bases lay between the germline ends. The length of the CDR3 is 12 residues. The germline gives CDR1 DFQATT, CDR2 SNEGSKA (reference sequence). The CDR3 here is CSAPPDGETQYF. Written as DNA, the CDR3 is TGCAGTGCTCCTCCGGATGGGGAGACCCAGTACTTC.

The genes are TRBV5-4 and TRBJ2-2, with D possibly being TRBD2 (6 bases). Germline values: CDR1 SGHNT, CDR2 YYREEE (reference sequence). This CDR3 has 17 amino acids. The germline V and J ends were trimmed by 0 bases and 1 base, with 13 bases remaining between them. DNA of the CDR3: TGTGCCAGCAGCTTGGTCAAGACCGGGGGGAACACCGGGGAGCTGTTTTTT. It codes for CASSLVKTGGNTGELFF. Full variable domain (missing parts from reference TRBV5-4 and TRBJ2-2): ETGVTQSPTHLIKTRGQQVTLRCSSQSGHNTVSWYQQALGQGPQFIFQYYREEENGRGNFPPRFSGLQFPNYSSELNVNALELDDSALYLCASSLVKTGGNTGELFFGEGSRLTVL.

This chain uses TRBV5-1 with TRBJ2-5, with 8 bases identical to TRBD1. CDR1 is SGHRS and CDR2 is YFSETQ in the germline V gene. V lost 3 bases and J lost 3; bases outside the gene matches: 7. The CDR3 has 15 residues. For the CDR3, the DNA is TGCGCCAGCAGCTCCAGACGGACAGGGAAAGAGACCCAGTACTTC. Protein: CASSSRRTGKETQYF.

V and J are TRBV20-1 and TRBJ1-2; D is unclear. Trimming cost V 0 bases and J 0 bases, with 5 bases left between them. The CDR3 spans 13 residues. The germline V gene has CDR1 DFQATT and CDR2 SNEGSKA (reference sequence). As DNA, the CDR3 is TGCAGTGCTAGAGAGGGGACTAACTATGGCTACACCTTC. The encoded protein is CSAREGTNYGYTF.

This chain uses TRBV20-1 with TRBJ1-5; tentatively, D is TRBD1 (6 bases). The V gene's germline CDR1 is DFQATT and CDR2 SNEGSKA (reference sequence). This CDR3 contains 11 residues. The CDR3 region has the DNA TGCAGGATAGGGGGGAATCAGCCCCAGCATTTT. Residues: CRIGGNQPQHF.

This clonotype was recorded a few times. The rearrangement uses TRBV4-3 and TRBJ1-1; D remains unclear. This CDR3 is 15 amino acids long. The V end was cut by 0 bases, the J end by 10 bases, with 18 bases between. Germline V CDR1 and CDR2: LGHNA, YSLEER. CDR3 coding DNA: TGCGCCAGCAGCCAAGATGAAGGAAATCCGTCGGGAGCTTTCTTT. Translated: CASSQDEGNPSGAFF.

This clonotype appeared many times. The chain carries TRBV6-5 and TRBJ2-2; tentatively, D is TRBD1 or TRBD2 (6 bases each). The V gene's germline CDR1 is MNHEY and CDR2 SVGAGI. Between the trimmed V and J ends, which lost 4 bases and 4 bases, there was a span of 25 bases. The CDR3 consists of 19 residues. The CDR3 DNA follows: TGTGCCAGCAGTTCAGTCTCGGCCAGGACAGCGGGTGGCACCGGGGAGCTGTTTTTT. Protein: CASSSVSARTAGGTGELFF.

A few counts support this clonotype. The V and J genes are TRBV5-1 and TRBJ2-6; 7 bases map to TRBD1. This CDR3 comprises 16 residues. The V gene's germline CDR1 is SGHRS and CDR2 YFSETQ. V trimming: 2 bases; J trimming: 4 bases; junction bases outside the gene matches: 6. In DNA form, the CDR3 reads TGCGCCAGCAGCTTAAACACAGGGGCCGGGGCCAACGTCCTGACTTTC. Translated: CASSLNTGAGANVLTF.

The sample holds a few counts of this clonotype. Since a much larger clone is just one base distant, this may be a read error. This sequence joins TRBV12-3 or TRBV12-4 and TRBJ2-2; the D gene is possibly TRBD2 (5 bases). Trimming stripped 3 bases from V and 6 bases from J, with 8 bases between. The CDR3 is 13 residues long. CDR3 in amino acids: CASSFVGAGELFF. The CDR3 bases are TGTGCCAGCAGTTTTGTGGGAGCCGGGGAGCTGTTTTTT.

Only a few counts were recorded for this clonotype. The gene calls are TRBV5-1 and TRBJ2-3, with D maybe TRBD2 (6 bases). Germline loops: CDR1 SGHRS, CDR2 YFSETQ. CDR3 length: 16 residues. Trimming removed 0 bases from V and 1 base from J, with 12 bases in between. CDR3 residues: CASSLAGGDGTDTQYF. In DNA form, the CDR3 reads TGCGCCAGCAGCTTGGCCGGAGGGGACGGCACAGATACGCAGTATTTT. Looking up the rest from reference TRBV5-1 and TRBJ2-3 gives the full variable domain: KAGVTQTPRYLIKTRGQQVTLSCSPISGHRSVSWYQQTPGQGLQFLFEYFSETQRNKGNFPGRFSGRQFSNSRSEMNVSTLELGDSALYLCASSLAGGDGTDTQYFGPGTRLTVL.

The chain joins TRBV28 to TRBJ2-7, with D tentatively TRBD2 (6 bases). The CDR3 length is 13 residues. Germline CDR1 MDHEN, CDR2 SYDVKM. Trimming pared 5 bases from V and 3 bases from J, leaving 11 bases between. CDR3 sequence (DNA): TGTGCCAGCAGTATGGGACTTAGCTACGAGCAGTACTTC. It is translated as CASSMGLSYEQYF.

V and J are TRBV11-2 and TRBJ2-5; 9 bases are a match to TRBD2. V lost 3 bases and J lost 5; bases outside the gene matches: 4. Germline assignment: CDR1 SGHAT and CDR2 FQNNGV. The CDR3 covers 14 residues. Here the CDR3 reads CASSFQREAETQYF. DNA for the CDR3: TGTGCCAGCAGCTTTCAGCGGGAGGCCGAGACCCAGTACTTC.

This clonotype was observed a handful of times. The chain joins TRBV20-1 to TRBJ2-7; TRBD2 is a possible D gene (5 bases). Trimming stripped 0 bases from V and 3 bases from J, with 12 bases between. Germline V gene data show CDR1 as DFQATT and CDR2 as SNEGSKA (reference sequence). The CDR3 loop spans 14 amino acids. The CDR3 DNA reads TGCAGTGCTAGAGATCCAGCGGCTATCTACGAGCAGTACTTC. Translation gives CSARDPAAIYEQYF.

The rearrangement links TRBV6-5 to TRBJ2-7; tentative D call: TRBD1 (7 bases). Looked up from germline, CDR1 is MNHEY and CDR2 is SVGAGI. The V and J ends lost 7 bases and 7 bases respectively, with 14 bases between them. This CDR3 has 12 amino acids. CDR3 DNA sequence: TGTGCCAGCATCACACCAGGGGGGGAGCAGTACTTC. The encoded protein is CASITPGGEQYF.

V gene TRBV27 combines with J gene TRBJ2-1, with 10 bases lining up with TRBD2. CDR1 is MNHEY, CDR2 SMNVEV, per germline (reference sequence). J was trimmed by 5 bases and V by 4 bases; bases with no gene match: 11. The length of the CDR3 is 17 residues. CDR3: CASSSASGRGQHNEQFF. CDR3 nucleotide sequence: TGTGCCAGCAGTTCAGCGAGCGGGAGGGGCCAACACAATGAGCAGTTCTTC.

This clonotype appeared many times. The V call is TRBV29-1, the J call TRBJ2-7; the match to TRBD2 covers 11 bases. Trimming took 7 bases from V and 3 from J; bases not matched to a gene: 2. The CDR3 runs to 12 residues. Germline CDR1 reads SQVTM; CDR2 reads ANQGSEA. The CDR3 DNA follows: TGCAGCGGAGGGACTAGCGGCTACGAGCAGTACTTC. Translated: CSGGTSGYEQYF.

The rearrangement links TRBV9 to TRBJ2-7, with D possibly TRBD2 on 6 matching bases. The germline gives CDR1 SGDLS, CDR2 YYNGEE. Trimming stripped 4 bases from V and 6 bases from J, with 20 bases between. This CDR3 comprises 15 residues. CDR3 sequence reads: CASSPEGKGRLEQYF. The CDR3 DNA reads TGTGCCAGCAGCCCCGAGGGAAAGGGGAGGCTCGAGCAGTACTTC.

The chain combines TRBV10-3 with TRBJ2-5; 10 bases line up with TRBD2. Per germline, CDR1 ENHRY and CDR2 SYGVKD. The trim removed 4 bases at V and 5 bases at J, leaving 16 bases unmatched. The CDR3 extends over 18 amino acids. The CDR3 region is CAISAALGLASGGETQYF. The CDR3 DNA is TGTGCCATCAGTGCGGCGTTGGGACTAGCGAGTGGCGGGGAGACCCAGTACTTC.

The V gene is TRBV20-1, the J gene TRBJ2-3; TRBD2 might be the D (5 bases). Germline-derived CDR1 and CDR2 are DFQATT and SNEGSKA (reference sequence). The CDR3 extends over 14 amino acids. V was trimmed by 0 bases and J by 5 bases, leaving 12 bases between them. The CDR3 sequence: CSARDERAGDTQYF. CDR3 bases: TGCAGTGCTAGAGACGAGAGGGCCGGAGATACGCAGTATTTT.

The rearrangement uses TRBV30 and TRBJ2-7; D unclear. V was shortened by 5 bases and J by 4 bases, with 15 bases between the two germline ends. Germline V gives CDR1 GTSNPN, CDR2 SVGIG (reference sequence). The CDR3 length is 13 residues. Here the CDR3 reads CAWGYGLGYEQYF. For the CDR3, the DNA is TGTGCCTGGGGATACGGGCTGGGTTACGAGCAGTACTTC.

This clonotype was observed a handful of times. This CDR3 reads CASSGGQGLADTQYF. CDR3 nucleotide sequence: TGCGCCAGCAGCGGCGGACAGGGTTTAGCAGATACGCAGTATTTT. The V call is TRBV5-1, the J call TRBJ2-3; 8 bases are a match to TRBD1. V was pared by 4 bases and J by 4 bases, with 8 bases of the junction left unmatched. Germline loops: CDR1 SGHRS, CDR2 YFSETQ. This CDR3 has 15 amino acids.

The chain is built from TRBV14 and TRBJ2-7; D is undetermined. Germline values: CDR1 SGHDN, CDR2 FVKESK. Trimming took 1 base from V and 3 from J, leaving 10 bases between them. This CDR3 is built from 14 residues. The CDR3 DNA reads as TGTGCCAGCAGCCAAGGGGCCAGCCGCTACGAGCAGTACTTC. Translated, it gives CASSQGASRYEQYF.

This clonotype occurred a few times. The chain combines TRBV29-1 with TRBJ2-7; TRBD2 matches at 11 bases. Germline V gives CDR1 SQVTM, CDR2 ANQGSEA. The CDR3 contains 16 residues. V dropped 4 bases and J dropped 1; count of bases not matched to a gene: 9. The DNA of the CDR3 is TGCAGCGTTGTACTCCCTTCTAGCGGGAGGTCCTACGAGCAGTACTTC. This sequence encodes CSVVLPSSGRSYEQYF.

The chain links TRBV20-1 to TRBJ2-1, with D maybe TRBD2 (5 bases). Germline V CDR1 and CDR2: DFQATT, SNEGSKA (reference sequence). There are 14 residues in the CDR3. Trimming stripped 5 bases from V and 3 bases from J, with 14 bases between. The CDR3 loop is CSAGPSRRYNEQFF. DNA for the CDR3: TGCAGTGCTGGACCTAGCAGACGCTACAATGAGCAGTTCTTC.

This clonotype was detected a few times. The chain combines TRBV12-3 or TRBV12-4 with TRBJ1-5; D call uncertain. The V end was cut by 3 bases, the J end by 2 bases, with 8 bases between. The CDR3 contains 14 residues. In nucleotides, the CDR3 is TGTGCCAGCAGTTTCAATAGTGGCAATCAGCCCCAGCATTTT. Its translation is CASSFNSGNQPQHF.

CDR3 amino acids: CASRLTGGGETQYF. The CDR3 DNA reads as TGTGCCAGTAGGCTTACAGGGGGCGGAGAGACCCAGTACTTC. The J gene is TRBJ2-5, the V gene TRBV19; 9 bases are a match to TRBD1. Per the germline V gene, CDR1 is LNHDA and CDR2 is SQIVND (reference sequence). V was clipped by 6 bases and J by 4 bases; unmatched bases: 6. The CDR3 has 14 residues. The full variable domain, rest sourced from reference TRBV19 and TRBJ2-5, is DGGITQSPKYLFRKEGQNVTLSCEQNLNHDAMYWYRQDPGQGLRLIYYSQIVNDFQKGDIAEGYSVSREKKESFPLTVTSAQKNPTAFYLCASRLTGGGETQYFGPGTRLLVL.

This clonotype turned up a few times. The CDR3 sequence: CSASIPGYPFF. Here the CDR3 DNA reads TGCAGTGCTAGTATTCCTGGGTACCCTTTCTTT. The chain employs TRBV20-1 and TRBJ1-1; D is unclear. There are 11 residues in the CDR3. Trimming left V 3 bases short and J 12 bases short, with 14 bases between. Germline CDR1 and CDR2: DFQATT and SNEGSKA (reference sequence).

V and J are TRBV7-2 and TRBJ2-3, with D tentatively TRBD2 (7 bases). From germline, CDR1 is SGHTA and CDR2 FQGNSA. V was cut by 5 bases and J by 3 bases, with 15 bases left in between. The CDR3 is 15 amino acids. The CDR3 spells CASSIGRGGTDTQYF. In DNA, the CDR3 is TGTGCCAGCAGCATAGGGAGGGGGGGGACAGATACGCAGTATTTT.